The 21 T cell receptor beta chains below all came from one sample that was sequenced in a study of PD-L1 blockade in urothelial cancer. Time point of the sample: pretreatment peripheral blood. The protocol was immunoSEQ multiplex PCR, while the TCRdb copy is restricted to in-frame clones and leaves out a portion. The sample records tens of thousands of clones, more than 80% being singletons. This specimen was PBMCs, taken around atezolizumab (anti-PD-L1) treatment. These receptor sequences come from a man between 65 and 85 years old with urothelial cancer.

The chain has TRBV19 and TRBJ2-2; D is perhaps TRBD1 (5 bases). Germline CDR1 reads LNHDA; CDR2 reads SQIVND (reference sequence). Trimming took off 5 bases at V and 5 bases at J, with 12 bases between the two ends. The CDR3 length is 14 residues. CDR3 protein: CASSVQSGTGELFF. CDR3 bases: TGTGCCAGTAGTGTCCAGTCAGGGACCGGGGAGCTGTTTTTT. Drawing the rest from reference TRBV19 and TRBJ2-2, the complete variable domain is DGGITQSPKYLFRKEGQNVTLSCEQNLNHDAMYWYRQDPGQGLRLIYYSQIVNDFQKGDIAEGYSVSREKKESFPLTVTSAQKNPTAFYLCASSVQSGTGELFFGEGSRLTVL.

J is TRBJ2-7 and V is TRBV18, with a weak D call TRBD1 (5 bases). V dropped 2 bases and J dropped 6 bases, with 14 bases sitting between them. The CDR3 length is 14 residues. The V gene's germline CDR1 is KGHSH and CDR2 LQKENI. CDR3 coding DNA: TGTGCCAGCTCACCATCAGGGTTATTCGGCGAGCAGTACTTC. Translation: CASSPSGLFGEQYF.

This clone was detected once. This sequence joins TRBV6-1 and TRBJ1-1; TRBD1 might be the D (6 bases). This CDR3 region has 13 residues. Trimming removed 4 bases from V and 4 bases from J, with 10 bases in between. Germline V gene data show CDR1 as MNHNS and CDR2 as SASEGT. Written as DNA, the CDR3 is TGTGCCAGCAGTGCTACAGGGACCACTGAAGCTTTCTTT. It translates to CASSATGTTEAFF.

The CDR3 loop reads CASSLSIVEYSYGYTF. The DNA of the CDR3 is TGTGCCAGCAGCTTATCGATTGTCGAGTATAGCTATGGCTACACCTTC. The chain links TRBV7-9 to TRBJ1-2; D unresolved. V lost 2 bases and J 4 bases, leaving 17 bases between the germline ends. This CDR3 has 16 amino acids. Germline V CDR1 and CDR2: SEHNR, FQNEAQ (reference sequence).

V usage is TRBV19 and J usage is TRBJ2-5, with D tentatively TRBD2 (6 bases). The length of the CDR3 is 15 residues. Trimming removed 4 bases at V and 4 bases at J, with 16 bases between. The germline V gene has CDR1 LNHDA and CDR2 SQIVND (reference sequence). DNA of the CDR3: TGTGCCAGTAGTAAATCGCGGACTACCATAGAGACCCAGTACTTC. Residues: CASSKSRTTIETQYF.

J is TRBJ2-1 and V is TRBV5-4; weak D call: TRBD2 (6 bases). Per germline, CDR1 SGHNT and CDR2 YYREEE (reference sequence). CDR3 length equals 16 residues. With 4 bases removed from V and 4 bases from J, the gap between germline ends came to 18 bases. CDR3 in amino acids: CASSLDTSLGYNEQFF. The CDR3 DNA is TGTGCCAGCAGCCTTGATACTAGCTTAGGTTACAATGAGCAGTTCTTC. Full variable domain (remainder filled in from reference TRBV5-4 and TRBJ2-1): ETGVTQSPTHLIKTRGQQVTLRCSSQSGHNTVSWYQQALGQGPQFIFQYYREEENGRGNFPPRFSGLQFPNYSSELNVNALELDDSALYLCASSLDTSLGYNEQFFGPGTRLTVL.

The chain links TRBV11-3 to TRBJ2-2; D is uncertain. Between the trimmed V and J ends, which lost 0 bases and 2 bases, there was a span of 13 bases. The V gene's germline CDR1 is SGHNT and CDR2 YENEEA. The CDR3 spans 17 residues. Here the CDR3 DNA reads TGTGCCAGCAGCTTAGATCCCGCCCGGGTCAACACCGGGGAGCTGTTTTTT. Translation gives CASSLDPARVNTGELFF.

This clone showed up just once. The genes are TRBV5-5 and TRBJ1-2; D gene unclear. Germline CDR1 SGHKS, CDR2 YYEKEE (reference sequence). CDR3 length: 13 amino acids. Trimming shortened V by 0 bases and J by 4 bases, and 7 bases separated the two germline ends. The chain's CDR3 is CASSLGAFYGYTF. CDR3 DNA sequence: TGTGCCAGCAGCTTGGGGGCTTTCTATGGCTACACCTTC.

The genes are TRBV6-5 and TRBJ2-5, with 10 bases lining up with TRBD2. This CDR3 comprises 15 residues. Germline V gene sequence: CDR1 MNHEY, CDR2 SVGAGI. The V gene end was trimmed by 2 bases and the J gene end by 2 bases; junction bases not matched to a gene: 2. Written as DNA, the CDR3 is TGTGCCAGCAGTTACACTAGCGGGGCACAAGAGACCCAGTACTTC. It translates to CASSYTSGAQETQYF.

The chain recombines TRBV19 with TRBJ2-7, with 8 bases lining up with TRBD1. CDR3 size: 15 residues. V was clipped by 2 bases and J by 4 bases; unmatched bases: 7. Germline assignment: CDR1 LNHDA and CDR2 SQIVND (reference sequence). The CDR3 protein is CASSIKTGESYEQYF. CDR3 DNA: TGTGCCAGTAGTATAAAGACAGGGGAGTCGTACGAGCAGTACTTC.

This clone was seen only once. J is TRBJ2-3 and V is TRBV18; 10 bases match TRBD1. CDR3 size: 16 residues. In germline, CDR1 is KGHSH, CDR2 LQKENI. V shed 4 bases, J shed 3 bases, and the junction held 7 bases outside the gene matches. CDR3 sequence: CASSRPPGQGTDTQYF. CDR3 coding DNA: TGTGCCAGCTCACGGCCGCCGGGACAGGGGACAGATACGCAGTATTTT.

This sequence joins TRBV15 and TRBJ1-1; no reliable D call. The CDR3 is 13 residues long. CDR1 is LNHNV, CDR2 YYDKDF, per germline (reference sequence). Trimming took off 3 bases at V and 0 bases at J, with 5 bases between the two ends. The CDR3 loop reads CATSSLLNTEAFF. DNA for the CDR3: TGTGCCACCAGCAGTCTATTGAACACTGAAGCTTTCTTT.

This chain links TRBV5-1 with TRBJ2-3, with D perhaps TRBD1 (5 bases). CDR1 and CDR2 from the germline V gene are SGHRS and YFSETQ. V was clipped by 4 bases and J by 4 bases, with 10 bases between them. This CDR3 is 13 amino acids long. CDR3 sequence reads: CASSPGWADTQYF. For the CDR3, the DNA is TGCGCCAGCAGCCCAGGGTGGGCAGATACGCAGTATTTT.

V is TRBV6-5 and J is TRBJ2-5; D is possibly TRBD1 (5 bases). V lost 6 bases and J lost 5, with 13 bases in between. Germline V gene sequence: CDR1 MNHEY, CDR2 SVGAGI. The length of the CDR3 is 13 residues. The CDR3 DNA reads TGTGCCAGCAGCCGCCTAGGGGTGGAGACCCAGTACTTC. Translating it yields CASSRLGVETQYF.

CDR3 loop: CASSQEYTGGAAKNIQYF. The CDR3 DNA reads as TGCGCCAGCAGCCAAGAATATACAGGGGGCGCAGCCAAAAACATTCAGTACTTC. V and J are TRBV4-3 and TRBJ2-4; the match to TRBD1 covers 9 bases. The CDR3 has 18 amino acids. Germline V gene sequence: CDR1 LGHNA, CDR2 YSLEER. The trim removed 0 bases at V and 0 bases at J, leaving 6 bases unmatched.

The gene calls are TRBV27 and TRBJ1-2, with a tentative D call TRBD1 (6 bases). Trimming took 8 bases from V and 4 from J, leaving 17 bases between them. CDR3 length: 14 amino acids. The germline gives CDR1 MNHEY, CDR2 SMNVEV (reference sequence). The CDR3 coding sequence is TGTGCCAGCGGGCCGGGACACCCATTCTATGGCTACACCTTC. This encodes CASGPGHPFYGYTF.

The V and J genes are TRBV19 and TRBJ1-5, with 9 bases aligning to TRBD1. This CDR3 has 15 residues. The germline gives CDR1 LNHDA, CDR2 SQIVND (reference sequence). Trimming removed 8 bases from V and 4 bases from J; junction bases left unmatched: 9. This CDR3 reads CASEDRGWYNQPQHF. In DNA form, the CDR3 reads TGTGCCAGTGAGGACAGGGGATGGTATAATCAGCCCCAGCATTTT.

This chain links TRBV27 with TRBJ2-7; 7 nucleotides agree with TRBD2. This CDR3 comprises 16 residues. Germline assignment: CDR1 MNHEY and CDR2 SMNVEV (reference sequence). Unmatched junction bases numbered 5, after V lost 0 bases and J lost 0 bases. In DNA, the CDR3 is TGTGCCAGCAGTTTATCTACGGGAGGCAGCTCCTACGAGCAGTACTTC. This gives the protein CASSLSTGGSSYEQYF.

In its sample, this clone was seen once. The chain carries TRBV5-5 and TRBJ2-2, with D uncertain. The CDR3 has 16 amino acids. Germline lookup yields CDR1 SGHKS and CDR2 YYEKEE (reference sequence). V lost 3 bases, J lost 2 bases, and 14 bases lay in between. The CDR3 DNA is TGTGCCAGCAGCTCCGTACCCTTCACTAACACCGGGGAGCTGTTTTTT. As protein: CASSSVPFTNTGELFF.

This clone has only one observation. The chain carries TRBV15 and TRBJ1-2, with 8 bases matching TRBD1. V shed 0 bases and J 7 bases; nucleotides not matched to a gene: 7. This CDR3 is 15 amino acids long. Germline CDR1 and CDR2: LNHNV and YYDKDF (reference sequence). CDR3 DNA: TGTGCCACCAGCAGAGATTTTGACAGGGGTGCTGGCTACACCTTC. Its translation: CATSRDFDRGAGYTF.

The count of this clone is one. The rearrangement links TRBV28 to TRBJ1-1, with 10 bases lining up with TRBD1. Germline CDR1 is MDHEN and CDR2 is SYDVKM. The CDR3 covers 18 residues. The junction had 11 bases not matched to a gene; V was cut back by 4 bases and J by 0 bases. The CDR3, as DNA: TGTGCCAGCAGTTCTGTCACCGTCGACAGGGGGCTGAACACTGAAGCTTTCTTT. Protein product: CASSSVTVDRGLNTEAFF.